This T cell receptor (beta chain) was identified during a study of shared clonotypes between healthy human individuals. Germline lookup yields CDR1 MGHDK and CDR2 SYGVNS. This CDR3 region has 13 residues. The V gene end was trimmed by 6 bases and the J gene end by 4 bases; junction bases not matched to a gene: 5. A note on this clone: The antigen remains undetermined.

Terminally differentiated effector memory CD45RA+ cells were left out of the naive CD8 fraction, which was CD45RO-negative and positively selected for CCR7. Sorted-subset replicate PCRs used around 220 ng DNA, about 30,000 T cell genomes. The method was immunoSEQ multiplex PCR; TCRdb's version includes in-frame clones alone and lacks a portion of them. In the table there are 2 million to 2.5 million clones, about 92% of which are singletons. General study results and limits: Relative to memory subsets, naive subsets generally showed larger estimated richness. Naive CD4 clonotypes were shared across a few donors at 5% to 6%.

Sequenced input: naive CD8+ T cells from PBMCs. The chain links TRBV25-1 to TRBJ1-1, with 7 bases lining up with TRBD1. The receptor was isolated from a man aged 18 to 35 in good health. Some clones in this sample may be carry-over from other donors' samples. CDR3: CASSPTGPTEAFF. In DNA form, the CDR3 reads TGTGCCAGCAGCCCGACAGGGCCCACTGAAGCTTTCTTT.